This entry lists 13 T cell receptor beta chains sequenced from one sample in a study of blood T cell repertoires in COVID-19. Generated by immunoSEQ multiplex PCR, the TCRdb table keeps only in-frame clones and is missing some. Among 95,000 to 150,000 clones listed, 88% were seen once. Sequenced material: peripheral blood. The receptors come from a human donor in a cohort sampled during active COVID-19.

The chain couples TRBV5-1 to TRBJ2-1; 16 bases match TRBD2. The length of the CDR3 is 16 residues. V gave up 4 bases and J gave up 8 bases; unmatched junction bases: 6. Germline CDR1 is SGHRS and CDR2 is YFSETQ. CDR3 nucleotides: TGCGCCAGCAGCCTGCCGGGACTAGCGGGAGGGCATGAGCAGTTCTTC. This codes for CASSLPGLAGGHEQFF.

The J gene is TRBJ2-2, the V gene TRBV28; D is unresolved. The CDR3 is 15 residues long. Trimming removed 6 bases from V and 0 bases from J, with 11 bases in between. In germline, CDR1 is MDHEN, CDR2 SYDVKM. The CDR3: CASRVGTTNTGELFF. The DNA for the CDR3 is TGTGCCAGCAGGGTGGGCACCACGAACACCGGGGAGCTGTTTTTT.

The chain links TRBV7-9 to TRBJ2-1, with 9 bases lining up with TRBD1. Trimming took 2 bases from V and 6 from J; bases not matched to a gene: 2. The CDR3 is 14 residues long. Germline loops: CDR1 SEHNR, CDR2 FQNEAQ (reference sequence). Written as DNA, the CDR3 is TGTGCCAGCAGCTTAACAGGGGGCCCCAATGAGCAGTTCTTC. The encoded protein is CASSLTGGPNEQFF.

This chain joins TRBV28 and TRBJ2-5; 7 bases line up with TRBD2. The CDR3 is made up of 17 amino acids. The J segment lost 2 bases and the V segment lost 2 bases, leaving 11 bases of the junction unmatched. Looked up from germline, CDR1 is MDHEN and CDR2 is SYDVKM. CDR3 sequence: CASSLGIPGGGQETQYF. CDR3 in DNA: TGTGCCAGCAGTTTAGGTATCCCGGGAGGAGGTCAAGAGACCCAGTACTTC.

The chain couples TRBV6-1 to TRBJ2-7; D gene unclear. Trimming removed 2 bases at V and 5 bases at J, with 10 bases between. The CDR3 has 13 residues. CDR1 is MNHNS, CDR2 SASEGT, per germline. This chain's CDR3 is CASSESLLNEQYF. The CDR3 nucleotides read TGTGCCAGCAGTGAATCCTTACTCAACGAGCAGTACTTC.

V gene TRBV3-1 (or the pseudogene TRBV3-2) combines with J gene TRBJ2-3; tentative D call: TRBD2 (5 bases). The CDR3 consists of 16 residues. The V and J ends lost 4 bases and 0 bases respectively, with 14 bases between them. CDR1 LGHDT and CDR2 YNNKEL come from the germline V gene (reference sequence). The CDR3 bases are TGTGCCAGCAGCCTAGGATCGGGGTTAAGCACAGATACGCAGTATTTT. Amino acids: CASSLGSGLSTDTQYF.

This clone was recorded only once. The V gene is TRBV12-3 or TRBV12-4, the J gene TRBJ1-1; D ambiguous. V was trimmed by 3 bases and J by 5 bases, leaving 10 bases between them. The CDR3 contains 13 residues. This CDR3 is CASSFASGTEAFF. The DNA of the CDR3 is TGTGCCAGCAGTTTCGCTAGCGGGACTGAAGCTTTCTTT.

V is TRBV9 and J is TRBJ2-5; 14 positions match TRBD2. Trimming removed 3 bases from V and 5 bases from J; junction bases left unmatched: 3. Germline V CDR1 and CDR2: SGDLS, YYNGEE. This CDR3 has 15 amino acids. The DNA for the CDR3 is TGTGCCAGCAGCGAGACTAGCGGGAGGGGGGAGACCCAGTACTTC. Protein: CASSETSGRGETQYF.

J is TRBJ1-2 and V is TRBV12-5; D call uncertain. The V end was cut by 2 bases, the J end by 4 bases, with 8 bases between. The CDR3 has 13 amino acids. Germline V lookup: CDR1 LGHNT, CDR2 FRNRAP. CDR3 residues: CASGLTRVYGYTF. The CDR3 DNA reads as TGTGCTAGTGGTTTGACTAGGGTCTATGGCTACACCTTC.

The CDR3 reads CATSREAGIYEQYF. CDR3 nucleotide sequence: TGTGCCACCAGCAGAGAAGCAGGGATCTACGAGCAGTACTTC. The gene calls are TRBV15 and TRBJ2-7, with a possible D match to TRBD1 (5 bases). CDR1 LNHNV and CDR2 YYDKDF come from the germline V gene (reference sequence). V was trimmed by 0 bases and J by 3 bases, leaving 9 bases between them. This CDR3 contains 14 residues.

The CDR3 is CASSDGLAGVQFF. CDR3 DNA sequence: TGTGCCAGCAGTGACGGGCTAGCGGGAGTGCAGTTCTTC. The chain has TRBV6-4 and TRBJ2-1; 10 positions agree with TRBD2. V lost 2 bases to trimming and J lost 12 bases; unmatched junction nucleotides: 4. Germline V gives CDR1 MRHNA, CDR2 SNTAGT. The CDR3 spans 13 residues.

The gene calls are TRBV24-1 and TRBJ1-1; 9 bases are a match to TRBD1. The J segment lost 4 bases and the V segment lost 3 bases, leaving 5 bases of the junction unmatched. The germline CDR1 and CDR2 sequences are KGHDR and SFDVKD. There are 15 residues in the CDR3. The CDR3 spells CATSDGTGLATEAFF. In DNA form, the CDR3 reads TGTGCCACCAGTGATGGGACAGGGTTGGCCACTGAAGCTTTCTTT.

The V call is TRBV7-2, the J call TRBJ2-7; 8 positions agree with TRBD1. The V and J ends lost 1 base and 3 bases, in that order; junction bases with no gene match: 5. Germline CDR1 reads SGHTA; CDR2 reads FQGNSA. This CDR3 region has 15 residues. This chain's CDR3 is CASSLGQGAFYEQYF. The CDR3 DNA reads TGTGCCAGCAGCTTAGGGCAGGGGGCGTTCTACGAGCAGTACTTC. Full variable domain (missing parts from reference TRBV7-2 and TRBJ2-7): GAGVSQSPSNKVTEKGKDVELRCDPISGHTALYWYRQSLGQGLEFLIYFQGNSAPDKSGLPSDRFSAERTGGSVSTLTIQRTQQEDSAVYLCASSLGQGAFYEQYFGPGTRLTVT.